The 4 T cell receptor beta chains in this list originate from one sample, sequenced in a study of T-cell reconstitution after alpha-beta-depleted transplantation in children. Molecular barcoding with unique molecular identifiers was used for the TCRbeta library. TCRdb analysed the PCR reads with MiXCR anew, one entry per CDR3 protein. The sample includes fewer than 1 million distinct CDR3 sequences, around 15% of them seen just once. The material was PBMCs, mostly from graft donor cells, obtained 360 days after TCRalphabeta/CD19-depleted stem cell transplant. The source is a male patient aged 10 to 17 who had a stem cell transplant for acute lymphoblastic leukemia, so the T cells may come from the graft donor.

This clonotype was seen only a few times. This chain connects TRBV30 to TRBJ2-7; tentatively, D is TRBD1 (5 bases). The CDR3 is 14 amino acids. With 5 bases removed from V and 0 bases from J, the gap between germline ends came to 14 bases. Germline V gene lookup returns CDR1 GTSNPN and CDR2 SVGIG (reference sequence). The CDR3 sequence: CAWESMDNSYEQYF. CDR3 coding DNA: TGTGCCTGGGAATCTATGGACAACTCCTACGAGCAGTACTTC. Using reference TRBV30 and TRBJ2-7 for the parts outside the CDR3, the full variable domain is SQTIHQWPATLVQPVGSPLSLECTVEGTSNPNLYWYRQAAGRGLQLLFYSVGIGQISSEVPQNLSASRPQDRQFILSSKKLLLSDSGFYLCAWESMDNSYEQYFGPGTRLTVT.

Notes on this clonotype: This sequence may be a read error, since a much larger clone differs from it by one base. The gene calls are TRBV2 and TRBJ2-1; D is perhaps TRBD1 or TRBD2 (6 bases each). Germline V CDR1 and CDR2: SNHLY, FYNNEI. The CDR3 is 13 amino acids. Trimming removed 10 bases from V and 8 bases from J, with 18 bases in between. CDR3 coding DNA: TGTGCCACGACTAGGGGGAGGACGTATGAGCAGTTCTTC. As protein: CATTRGRTYEQFF.

This clonotype was seen a few times. The genes are TRBV11-3 and TRBJ2-1; TRBD2 aligns across 13 bases. Per the germline V gene, CDR1 is SGHNT and CDR2 is YENEEA. V shed 5 bases, J shed 5 bases, and the junction held 3 bases outside the gene matches. The CDR3 covers 15 residues. CDR3 residues: CASSGGTSGNNEQFF. The CDR3 region has the DNA TGTGCCAGCAGCGGGGGGACTAGCGGGAACAATGAGCAGTTCTTC.

This clonotype was observed a handful of times. The chain employs TRBV6-2 or TRBV6-3 and TRBJ2-7; possible D gene TRBD2, 5 bases. This CDR3 spans 12 amino acids. CDR1 is MNHEY, CDR2 SVGEGT, per germline. Trimming removed 6 bases at V and 2 bases at J, with 8 bases between. The CDR3 coding sequence is TGTGCCAGCAGAGACGGGACCTACGAGCAGTACTTC. Its translation is CASRDGTYEQYF.